Following are 25 T cell receptor beta chains from one sample sequenced in a study of blood T cell repertoires in COVID-19. The repertoire was sequenced with immunoSEQ multiplex PCR; TCRdb's copy has only in-frame clones and lacks some. Among fewer than 200,000 clones listed, about 79% were seen once. The material sequenced was PBMCs or T cells enriched from blood (not recorded which). The receptors derive from a man in his fifties who had recovered from COVID-19.

The CDR3 DNA follows: TGTGCCAGCAGTTCCCTAGACAGGGATGGTGGCTACACCTTC. It specifies CASSSLDRDGGYTF. The chain links TRBV27 to TRBJ1-2; 7 bases match TRBD1. Per the germline V gene, CDR1 is MNHEY and CDR2 is SMNVEV (reference sequence). J lost 7 bases, V lost 4 bases, and 9 bases had no gene match. CDR3 length equals 14 residues.

This sequence joins TRBV30 and TRBJ2-3; D is possibly TRBD2 (6 bases). The CDR3 has 14 residues. The germline gives CDR1 GTSNPN, CDR2 SVGIG (reference sequence). Trimming left V 4 bases short and J 2 bases short, with 13 bases between. The CDR3 reads CAWTISGSTDTQYF. The CDR3 coding sequence is TGTGCCTGGACTATTAGCGGTTCCACAGATACGCAGTATTTT.

The rearrangement links TRBV4-1 to TRBJ1-5, with D tentatively TRBD1 (5 bases). The V and J ends lost 0 bases and 7 bases respectively, with 13 bases between them. Germline V CDR1 and CDR2: MGHRA, YSYEKL. This CDR3 has 15 residues. Written as DNA, the CDR3 is TGCGCCAGCAGCCAAGATCCGGGGGGAGGACAGCCCCAGCATTTT. This gives the protein CASSQDPGGGQPQHF.

The V and J genes are TRBV18 and TRBJ1-1; D not certain. V lost 4 bases, J lost 1 base, and 7 bases lay in between. This CDR3 has 13 residues. The germline CDR1 and CDR2 sequences are KGHSH and LQKENI. This chain's CDR3 is CASSRTENTEAFF. In DNA form, the CDR3 reads TGTGCCAGCTCACGAACAGAGAACACTGAAGCTTTCTTT.

This clone was picked up many times. The genes are TRBV5-8 and TRBJ1-3; D not resolved. The V and J ends lost 8 bases and 0 bases respectively, with 9 bases between them. The CDR3 spans 13 residues. The germline CDR1 and CDR2 sequences are SGHTS and YDEGEE. CDR3 sequence: CASVLYSGNTIYF. In nucleotides, the CDR3 is TGTGCCAGTGTTCTATACTCTGGAAACACCATATATTTT.

J is TRBJ2-7 and V is TRBV6-5, with 7 bases matching TRBD1. J was trimmed by 0 bases and V by 4 bases; bases with no gene match: 3. CDR1 is MNHEY and CDR2 is SVGAGI in the germline V gene. The CDR3 totals 14 residues. The DNA for the CDR3 is TGTGCCAGCAGTTTGGGACAGAACTCCTACGAGCAGTACTTC. Protein sequence: CASSLGQNSYEQYF.

The gene calls are TRBV19 and TRBJ1-1; 9 bases are a match to TRBD1. Germline lookup yields CDR1 LNHDA and CDR2 SQIVND (reference sequence). The CDR3 sequence is 13 residues long. The V gene end was trimmed by 9 bases and the J gene end by 4 bases; junction bases not matched to a gene: 6. CDR3 sequence (DNA): TGTGCCAGCAGGGACAGGGCGGGCACTGAAGCTTTCTTT. Translated: CASRDRAGTEAFF.

The chain has TRBV3-1 (or the pseudogene TRBV3-2) and TRBJ2-6; D not certain. The CDR3 totals 15 residues. CDR1 and CDR2 from the germline V gene are LGHDT and YNNKEL (reference sequence). The V and J ends lost 4 bases and 0 bases respectively, with 7 bases between them. CDR3 region: CASSRSSSGANVLTF. The CDR3, as DNA: TGTGCCAGCAGCCGATCTAGCTCTGGGGCCAACGTCCTGACTTTC.

This chain links TRBV7-8 with TRBJ2-7; 9 nucleotides match TRBD1. CDR1 SGHVS and CDR2 FQNEAQ come from the germline V gene. V lost 5 bases to trimming and J lost 1 base; unmatched junction nucleotides: 6. This CDR3 is built from 15 residues. CDR3 residues: CASSTDRGMSYEQYF. CDR3 DNA: TGTGCCAGCAGCACAGACAGGGGGATGTCCTACGAGCAGTACTTC.

V usage is TRBV20-1 and J usage is TRBJ2-1, with a possible D match to TRBD2 (5 bases). V shed 3 bases and J shed 7 bases, with 16 bases lying between them. CDR3 length: 14 amino acids. Germline V CDR1 and CDR2: DFQATT, SNEGSKA (reference sequence). The CDR3: CSASTRYQSNEQFF. The CDR3 coding sequence is TGCAGTGCTAGTACTAGATACCAGAGTAATGAGCAGTTCTTC.

The chain carries TRBV6-6 and TRBJ2-6; D uncertain. The CDR3 covers 16 residues. The germline gives CDR1 MNHNY, CDR2 SVGAGI (reference sequence). V gave up 6 bases and J gave up 0 bases, with 12 bases separating them. The CDR3 region has the DNA TGTGCCAGCAGAACCCCAACTCCCTCTGGGGCCAACGTCCTGACTTTC. This codes for CASRTPTPSGANVLTF.

This clone was found a few times. V usage is TRBV5-1 and J usage is TRBJ1-2, with TRBD1 matching over 8 bases. This CDR3 contains 15 residues. Germline loops: CDR1 SGHRS, CDR2 YFSETQ. The ends lost 4 bases at V and 4 bases at J; junction bases unmatched: 9. Here the CDR3 reads CASSVFDRGGYGYTF. DNA of the CDR3: TGCGCCAGCAGCGTTTTCGACAGGGGCGGCTATGGCTACACCTTC.

The CDR3 region has the DNA TGTGCCAGCAGCGGTCCGGGAAAAGGCTACACCTTC. The encoded protein is CASSGPGKGYTF. The V gene is TRBV7-9, the J gene TRBJ1-2; no clear D. The V end was cut by 5 bases, the J end by 8 bases, with 12 bases between. The V gene's germline CDR1 is SEHNR and CDR2 FQNEAQ (reference sequence). This CDR3 comprises 12 residues.

Only one count was recorded for this clone. The genes are TRBV24-1 and TRBJ2-1, with 10 bases that match TRBD2. The V and J ends lost 4 bases and 6 bases, in that order; junction bases with no gene match: 8. CDR1 and CDR2 from the germline V gene are KGHDR and SFDVKD. The CDR3 sequence is 16 residues long. The CDR3 region has the DNA TGTGCCACCAGTGAGTCCACTAGCGGGGCGATCAATGAGCAGTTCTTC. Encoded protein: CATSESTSGAINEQFF.

This clone has just one count. This chain links TRBV7-3 with TRBJ1-2, with a possible D match to TRBD1 (6 bases). There are 15 residues in the CDR3. Germline V gives CDR1 SGHTA, CDR2 FQGTGA. V lost 2 bases to trimming and J lost 0 bases, with 10 bases between them. CDR3 in amino acids: CASSLGQGPNYGYTF. DNA of the CDR3: TGTGCCAGCAGCTTAGGGCAGGGGCCTAACTATGGCTACACCTTC.

The chain uses TRBV7-9 and TRBJ2-3; 7 nucleotides line up with TRBD2. This CDR3 comprises 14 residues. Germline lookup yields CDR1 SEHNR and CDR2 FQNEAQ (reference sequence). V shed 5 bases, J shed 1 base, and the junction held 3 bases outside the gene matches. CDR3 DNA sequence: TGTGCCAGCAGCGGGAGGGACGGCACAGATACGCAGTATTTT. Its translation is CASSGRDGTDTQYF.

The chain couples TRBV28 to TRBJ1-5; unclear D gene. Trimming removed 8 bases from V and 3 bases from J, with 2 bases in between. From germline, CDR1 is MDHEN and CDR2 SYDVKM. The CDR3 covers 10 residues. This chain's CDR3 is CASHNQPQHF. For the CDR3, the DNA is TGTGCCAGCCACAATCAGCCCCAGCATTTT.

This chain joins TRBV11-3 and TRBJ2-1; D might be TRBD1 (5 bases). CDR3 size: 14 residues. Trimming took off 0 bases at V and 7 bases at J, with 10 bases between the two ends. Germline CDR1 is SGHNT and CDR2 is YENEEA. The CDR3 sequence: CASSLDVRANEQFF. CDR3 sequence (DNA): TGTGCCAGCAGCTTAGATGTCAGGGCTAATGAGCAGTTCTTC. Full variable domain (outside the CDR3, taken from reference TRBV11-3 and TRBJ2-1): EAGVVQSPRYKIIEKKQPVAFWCNPISGHNTLYWYLQNLGQGPELLIRYENEEAVDDSQLPKDRFSAERLKGVDSTLKIQPAELGDSAVYLCASSLDVRANEQFFGPGTRLTVL.

The V call is TRBV6-6, the J call TRBJ1-2; 7 nucleotides agree with TRBD1. V was clipped by 5 bases and J by 8 bases; unmatched bases: 5. CDR1 and CDR2 from the germline V gene are MNHNY and SVGAGI (reference sequence). The CDR3 sequence is 12 residues long. CDR3 sequence: CASSNTGDGYTF. The DNA for the CDR3 is TGTGCCAGCAGTAATACAGGGGACGGCTACACCTTC.

This chain joins TRBV2 and TRBJ2-7; no definite D call. CDR3 length: 14 amino acids. V lost 0 bases and J 1 base, leaving 7 bases between the germline ends. Germline CDR1 SNHLY, CDR2 FYNNEI. In nucleotides, the CDR3 is TGTGCCAGCAGTGAAGCACCCGGTTCCTACGAGCAGTACTTC. Residues: CASSEAPGSYEQYF.

The chain carries TRBV30 and TRBJ1-2, with D uncertain. Germline CDR1 GTSNPN, CDR2 SVGIG (reference sequence). The CDR3 extends over 14 amino acids. V was clipped by 2 bases and J by 2 bases, with 12 bases between them. The CDR3 region is CAWSSVSRNYGYTF. The DNA for the CDR3 is TGTGCCTGGAGTTCCGTGAGCCGCAACTATGGCTACACCTTC. Supplemented by reference TRBV30 and TRBJ1-2, the full variable domain reads SQTIHQWPATLVQPVGSPLSLECTVEGTSNPNLYWYRQAAGRGLQLLFYSVGIGQISSEVPQNLSASRPQDRQFILSSKKLLLSDSGFYLCAWSSVSRNYGYTFGSGTRLTVV.

This clone was observed a handful of times. The chain is built from TRBV25-1 and TRBJ1-2; D is unresolved. CDR3 size: 15 residues. Germline-derived CDR1 and CDR2 are MGHDK and SYGVNS. Trimming stripped 3 bases from V and 4 bases from J, with 15 bases between. The CDR3 is CASSDESRLVYGYTF. CDR3 nucleotide sequence: TGTGCCAGCAGTGACGAATCCCGACTCGTCTATGGCTACACCTTC.

This clone was seen once. The CDR3 region has the DNA TGTGCCAGCAGTCGACAGGGGGACTATGGCTACACCTTC. It translates to CASSRQGDYGYTF. This chain links TRBV6-6 with TRBJ1-2; 9 bases line up with TRBD1. Looked up from germline, CDR1 is MNHNY and CDR2 is SVGAGI (reference sequence). CDR3 length: 13 amino acids. After removal of 5 bases from V and 3 bases from J, the junction contained 1 base not matched to a gene.

The chain couples TRBV7-9 to TRBJ2-3; a weak D match, TRBD1 (6 bases). Germline V gene lookup returns CDR1 SEHNR and CDR2 FQNEAQ (reference sequence). The CDR3 spans 16 residues. V dropped 3 bases and J dropped 4 bases, with 17 bases sitting between them. This CDR3 reads CASSFRTGYFSDTQYF. DNA for the CDR3: TGTGCCAGCAGCTTTAGAACAGGGTATTTTTCAGATACGCAGTATTTT.

The chain links TRBV3-1 (or the pseudogene TRBV3-2) to TRBJ1-1; 8 bases align to TRBD1. The junction had 4 bases not matched to a gene; V was cut back by 0 bases and J by 1 base. This CDR3 has 16 residues. The germline CDR1 and CDR2 sequences are LGHDT and YNNKEL (reference sequence). The CDR3: CASSQDPTGGNTEAFF. The CDR3 nucleotides read TGTGCCAGCAGCCAAGACCCCACAGGGGGGAACACTGAAGCTTTCTTT.